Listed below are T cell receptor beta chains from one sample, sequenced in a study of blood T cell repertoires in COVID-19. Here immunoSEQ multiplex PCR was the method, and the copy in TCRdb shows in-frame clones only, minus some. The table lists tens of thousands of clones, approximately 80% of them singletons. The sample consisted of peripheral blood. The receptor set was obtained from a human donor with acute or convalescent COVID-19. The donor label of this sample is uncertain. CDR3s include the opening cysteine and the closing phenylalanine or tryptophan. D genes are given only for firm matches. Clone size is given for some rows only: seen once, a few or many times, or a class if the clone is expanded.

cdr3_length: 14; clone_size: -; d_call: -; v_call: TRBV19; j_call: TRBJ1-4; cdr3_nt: TGTGCCAGTAGGGAACAGGGCCCTAATGAAAAACTGTTTTTT; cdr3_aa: CASREQGPNEKLFF
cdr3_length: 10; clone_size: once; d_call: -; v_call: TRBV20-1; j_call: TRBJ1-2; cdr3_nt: TGCAGTGCTAGGGCCTATGGCTACACCTTC; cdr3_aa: CSARAYGYTF
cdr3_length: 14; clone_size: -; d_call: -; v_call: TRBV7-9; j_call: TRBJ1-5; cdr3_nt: TGTGCCAGCAGCCCTCCGGGGGGGAATCAGCCCCAGCATTTT; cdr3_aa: CASSPPGGNQPQHF
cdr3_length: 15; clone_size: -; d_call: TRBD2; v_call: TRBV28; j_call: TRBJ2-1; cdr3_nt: TGTGCCAGCAGTTACCTCCTAGCGGGTCTCAATGAGCAGTTCTTC; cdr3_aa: CASSYLLAGLNEQFF
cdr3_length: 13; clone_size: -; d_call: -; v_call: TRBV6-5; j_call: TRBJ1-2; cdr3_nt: TGTGCCAGCTCCCTCGGGGGTGTTGGTGGCTACACCTTC; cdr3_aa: CASSLGGVGGYTF
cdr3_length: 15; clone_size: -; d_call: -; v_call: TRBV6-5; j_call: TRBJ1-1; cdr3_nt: TGTGCCAGCAGCCTTTACTCGTCGGGGAACACTGAAGCTTTCTTT; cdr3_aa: CASSLYSSGNTEAFF
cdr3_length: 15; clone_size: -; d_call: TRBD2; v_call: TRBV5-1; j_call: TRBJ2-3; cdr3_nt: TGCGCCAGCAGCCATACTAGCGGGAGTTCAGATACGCAGTATTTT; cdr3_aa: CASSHTSGSSDTQYF
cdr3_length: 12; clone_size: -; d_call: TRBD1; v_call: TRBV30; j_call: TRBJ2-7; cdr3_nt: TGTGCCTGGGAAAAGGGCACAGGGGCGGCGTACTTC; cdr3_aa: CAWEKGTGAAYF
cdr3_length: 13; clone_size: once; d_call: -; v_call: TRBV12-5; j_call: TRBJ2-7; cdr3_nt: TGTGCTAGTGGCCGAGGCTACTCCTACGAGCAGTACTTC; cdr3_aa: CASGRGYSYEQYF
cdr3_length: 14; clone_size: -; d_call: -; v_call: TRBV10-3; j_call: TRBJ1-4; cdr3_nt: TGTGCCATCAGTGGCAGGCCTGGCAATGAAAAACTGTTTTTT; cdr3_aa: CAISGRPGNEKLFF
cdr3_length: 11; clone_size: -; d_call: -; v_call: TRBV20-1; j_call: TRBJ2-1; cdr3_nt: TGCAGTGCTTGGCGAGCGGGTGAGCAGTTCTTC; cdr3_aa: CSAWRAGEQFF
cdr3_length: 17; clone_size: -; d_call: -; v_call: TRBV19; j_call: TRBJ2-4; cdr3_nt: TGTGCCAGTACTGGAGAAGCGGGTCCCCTAGCCAAAAACATTCAGTACTTC; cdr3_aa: CASTGEAGPLAKNIQYF
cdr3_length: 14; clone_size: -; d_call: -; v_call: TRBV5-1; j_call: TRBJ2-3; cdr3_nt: TGCGCCAGCGCAACAGGGCTCGACACAGATACGCAGTATTTT; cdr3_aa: CASATGLDTDTQYF
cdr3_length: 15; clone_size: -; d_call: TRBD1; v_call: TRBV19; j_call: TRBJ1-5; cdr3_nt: TGTGCCAGTAGTATGACAGGGGCGCGCAATCAGCCCCAGCATTTT; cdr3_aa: CASSMTGARNQPQHF
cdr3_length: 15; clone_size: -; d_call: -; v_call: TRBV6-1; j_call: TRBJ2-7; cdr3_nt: TGTGCCAGCAGTGAAGCCGTAAGAGGGACCTACGAGCAGTACTTC; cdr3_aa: CASSEAVRGTYEQYF
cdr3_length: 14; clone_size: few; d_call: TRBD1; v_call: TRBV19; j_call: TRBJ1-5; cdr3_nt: TGTGCCAGTAGTATGGGCAGGGGGAGTCAGCCCCAGCATTTT; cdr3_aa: CASSMGRGSQPQHF
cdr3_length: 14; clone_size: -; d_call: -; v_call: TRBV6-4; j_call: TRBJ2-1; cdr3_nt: TGTGCCAGCAAAATGGGGGAGGCCTACAATGAGCAGTTCTTC; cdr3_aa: CASKMGEAYNEQFF
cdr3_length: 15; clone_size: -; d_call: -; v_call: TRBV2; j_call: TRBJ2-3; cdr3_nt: TGTGCCAGCAGTGACGTACCTCGAGGGACAGATACGCAGTATTTT; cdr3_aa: CASSDVPRGTDTQYF
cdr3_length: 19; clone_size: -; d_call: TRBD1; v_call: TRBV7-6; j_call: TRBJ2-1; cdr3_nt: TGTGCCAGCAGCTTAGATTGGGGGACAGCAAAATTATCCTACAATGAGCAGTTCTTC; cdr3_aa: CASSLDWGTAKLSYNEQFF
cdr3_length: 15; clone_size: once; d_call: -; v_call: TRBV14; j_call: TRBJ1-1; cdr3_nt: TGTGCCAGCAGCCAAGAATTCGTATGGGGGGCTGAAGCTTTCTTT; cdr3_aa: CASSQEFVWGAEAFF
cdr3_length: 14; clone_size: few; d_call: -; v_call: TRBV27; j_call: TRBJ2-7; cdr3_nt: TGTGCCAGCAGTTTAATTGGACAGTCCTACGAGCAGTACTTC; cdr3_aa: CASSLIGQSYEQYF
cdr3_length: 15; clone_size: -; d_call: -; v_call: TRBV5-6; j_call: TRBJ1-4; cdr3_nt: TGTGCCAGCAGCTTGGTGGCAGGGGTCGAAGAAAAACTGTTTTTT; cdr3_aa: CASSLVAGVEEKLFF
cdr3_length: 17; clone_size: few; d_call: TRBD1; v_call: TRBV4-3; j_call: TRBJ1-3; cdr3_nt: TGCGCCAGCAGCCAAGCGACAGGGTGGGTCTCTGGAAACACCATATATTTT; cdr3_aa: CASSQATGWVSGNTIYF
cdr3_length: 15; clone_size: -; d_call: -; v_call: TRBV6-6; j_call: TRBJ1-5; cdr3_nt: TGTGCCAGCAGTCCCCACAGGGACGGCAATCAGCCCCAGCATTTT; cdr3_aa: CASSPHRDGNQPQHF
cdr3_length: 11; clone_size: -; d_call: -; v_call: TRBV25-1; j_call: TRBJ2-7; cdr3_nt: TGTGCCAGCAGTGAGAGCTACGAGCAGTACTTC; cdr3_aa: CASSESYEQYF
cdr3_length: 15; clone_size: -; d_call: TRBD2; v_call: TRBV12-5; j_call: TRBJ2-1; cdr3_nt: TGTGCTAGTGGTTTGCGGACTAGCCCCTACAATGAGCAGTTCTTC; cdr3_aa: CASGLRTSPYNEQFF
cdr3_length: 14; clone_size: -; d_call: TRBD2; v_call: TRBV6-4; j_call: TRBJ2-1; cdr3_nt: TGTGCCAGCAGTGAGGTAGCGGGTACCAATGAGCAGTTCTTC; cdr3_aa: CASSEVAGTNEQFF
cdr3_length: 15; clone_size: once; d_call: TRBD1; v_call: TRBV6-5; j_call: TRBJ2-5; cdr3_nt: TGTGCCAGCAGTTACGAGTCAGGGGGTGGTGAGACCCAGTACTTC; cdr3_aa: CASSYESGGGETQYF
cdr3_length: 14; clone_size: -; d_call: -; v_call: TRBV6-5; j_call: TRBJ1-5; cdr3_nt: TGTGCCAGCAGATATGGGTTCGGGAATCAGCCCCAGCATTTT; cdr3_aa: CASRYGFGNQPQHF